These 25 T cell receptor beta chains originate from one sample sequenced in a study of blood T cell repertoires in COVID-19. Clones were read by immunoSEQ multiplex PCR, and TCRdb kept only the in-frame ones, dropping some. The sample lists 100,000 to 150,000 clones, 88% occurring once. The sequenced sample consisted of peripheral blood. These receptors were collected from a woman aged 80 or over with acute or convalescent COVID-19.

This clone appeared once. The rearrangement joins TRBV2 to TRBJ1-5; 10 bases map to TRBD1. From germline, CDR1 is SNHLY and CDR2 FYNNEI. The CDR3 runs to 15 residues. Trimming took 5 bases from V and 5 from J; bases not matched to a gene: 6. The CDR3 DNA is TGTGCCAGCAGTACCGGGACAGGGGCCCATCAGCCCCAGCATTTT. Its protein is CASSTGTGAHQPQHF.

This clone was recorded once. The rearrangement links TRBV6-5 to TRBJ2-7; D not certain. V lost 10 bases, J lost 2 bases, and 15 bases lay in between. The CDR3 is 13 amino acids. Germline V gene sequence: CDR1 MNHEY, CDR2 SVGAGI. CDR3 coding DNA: TGTGCCACCACGAGGCCCCAGACCTACGAGCAGTACTTC. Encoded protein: CATTRPQTYEQYF.

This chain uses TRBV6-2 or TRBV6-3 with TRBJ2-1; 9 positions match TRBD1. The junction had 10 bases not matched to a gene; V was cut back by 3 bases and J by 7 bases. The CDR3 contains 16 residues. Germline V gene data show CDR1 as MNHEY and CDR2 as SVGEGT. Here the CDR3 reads CASSYTAGTGLNEQFF. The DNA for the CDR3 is TGTGCCAGCAGTTATACTGCCGGGACAGGGTTAAATGAGCAGTTCTTC.

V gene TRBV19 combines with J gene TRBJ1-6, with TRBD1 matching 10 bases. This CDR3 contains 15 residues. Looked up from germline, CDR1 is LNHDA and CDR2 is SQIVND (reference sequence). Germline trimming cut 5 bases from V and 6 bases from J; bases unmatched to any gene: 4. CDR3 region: CASSSGTGVNSPLHF. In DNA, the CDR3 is TGTGCCAGTAGTTCCGGGACAGGGGTTAATTCACCCCTCCACTTT.

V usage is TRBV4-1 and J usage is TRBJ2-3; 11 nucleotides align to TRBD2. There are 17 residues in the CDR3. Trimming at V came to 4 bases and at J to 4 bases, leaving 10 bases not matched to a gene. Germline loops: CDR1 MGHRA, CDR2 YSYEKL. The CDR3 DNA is TGCGCCAGCAGCCTCACTAGCGGGGGCCTGGCATCAGATACGCAGTATTTT. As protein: CASSLTSGGLASDTQYF.

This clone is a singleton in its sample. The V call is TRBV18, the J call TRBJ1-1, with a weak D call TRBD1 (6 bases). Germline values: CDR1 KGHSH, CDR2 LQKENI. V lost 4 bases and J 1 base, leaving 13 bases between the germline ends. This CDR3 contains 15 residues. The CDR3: CASSRNGGRNTEAFF. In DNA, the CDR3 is TGTGCCAGCTCACGAAATGGGGGCCGGAACACTGAAGCTTTCTTT.

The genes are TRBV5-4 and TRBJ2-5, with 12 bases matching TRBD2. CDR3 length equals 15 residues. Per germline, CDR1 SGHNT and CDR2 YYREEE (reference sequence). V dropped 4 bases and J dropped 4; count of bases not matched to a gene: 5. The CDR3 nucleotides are TGTGCCAGCAGCGTGACTAGCGGGGGTACAGAGACCCAGTACTTC. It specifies CASSVTSGGTETQYF.

The CDR3 protein is CASSQGTSQPYNEQFF. DNA for the CDR3: TGCGCCAGCAGCCAAGGGACTAGCCAGCCCTACAATGAGCAGTTCTTC. The chain uses TRBV4-3 and TRBJ2-1; 8 bases align to TRBD2. CDR1 is LGHNA and CDR2 is YSLEER in the germline V gene. With 1 base clipped from V and 2 bases from J, the junction kept 4 bases outside the gene matches. The length of the CDR3 is 16 residues.

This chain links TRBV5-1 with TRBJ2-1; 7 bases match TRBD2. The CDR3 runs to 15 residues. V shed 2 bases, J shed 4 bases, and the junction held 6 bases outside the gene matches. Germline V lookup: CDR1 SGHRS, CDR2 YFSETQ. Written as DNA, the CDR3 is TGCGCCAGCAGCTTCGCGGGAGCCTCTTACAATGAGCAGTTCTTC. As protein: CASSFAGASYNEQFF.

The CDR3 region is CASSALSYNSPLHF. The CDR3 coding sequence is TGTGCCAGCAGCGCCCTATCCTATAATTCACCCCTCCACTTT. V gene TRBV6-5 combines with J gene TRBJ1-6, with unresolved D. V was pared by 6 bases and J by 1 base, with 7 bases between. The germline V gene encodes CDR1 MNHEY and CDR2 SVGAGI. The CDR3 runs 14 residues.

The DNA of the CDR3 is TGCGCCAGCAGCTTGGGGTTCGGGACTAACACAGATACGCAGTATTTT. This encodes CASSLGFGTNTDTQYF. This sequence joins TRBV5-1 and TRBJ2-3; 7 nucleotides match TRBD2. The CDR3 loop spans 16 amino acids. V dropped 0 bases and J dropped 2; count of bases not matched to a gene: 6. Germline loops: CDR1 SGHRS, CDR2 YFSETQ.

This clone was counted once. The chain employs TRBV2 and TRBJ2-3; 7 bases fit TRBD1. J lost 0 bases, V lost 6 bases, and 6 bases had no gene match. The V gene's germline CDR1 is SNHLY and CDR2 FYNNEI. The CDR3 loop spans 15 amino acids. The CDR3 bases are TGTGCCAGCAGGAAGGGACAGCAGAGCACAGATACGCAGTATTTT. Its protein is CASRKGQQSTDTQYF. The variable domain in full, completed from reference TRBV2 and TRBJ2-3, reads EPEVTQTPSHQVTQMGQEVILRCVPISNHLYFYWYRQILGQKVEFLVSFYNNEISEKSEIFDDQFSVERPDGSNFTLKIRSTKLEDSAMYFCASRKGQQSTDTQYFGPGTRLTVL.

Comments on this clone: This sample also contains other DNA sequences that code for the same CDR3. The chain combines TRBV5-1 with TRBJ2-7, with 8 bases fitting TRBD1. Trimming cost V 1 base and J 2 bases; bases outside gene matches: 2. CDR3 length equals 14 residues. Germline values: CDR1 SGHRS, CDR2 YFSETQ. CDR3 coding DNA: TGCGCCAGCAGCTTGACAGGGGGTCCCTACGAGCAGTACTTC. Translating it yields CASSLTGGPYEQYF. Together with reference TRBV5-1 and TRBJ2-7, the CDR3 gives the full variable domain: KAGVTQTPRYLIKTRGQQVTLSCSPISGHRSVSWYQQTPGQGLQFLFEYFSETQRNKGNFPGRFSGRQFSNSRSEMNVSTLELGDSALYLCASSLTGGPYEQYFGPGTRLTVT.

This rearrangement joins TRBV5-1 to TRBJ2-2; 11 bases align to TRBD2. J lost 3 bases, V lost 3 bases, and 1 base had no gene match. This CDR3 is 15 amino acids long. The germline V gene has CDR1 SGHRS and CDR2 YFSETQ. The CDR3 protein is CASSWGLADTGELFF. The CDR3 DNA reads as TGCGCCAGCAGCTGGGGACTAGCGGACACCGGGGAGCTGTTTTTT.

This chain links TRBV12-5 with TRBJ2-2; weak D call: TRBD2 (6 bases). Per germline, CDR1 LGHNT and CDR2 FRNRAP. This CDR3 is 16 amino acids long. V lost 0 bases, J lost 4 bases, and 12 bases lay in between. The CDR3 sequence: CASGLVLGGSTGELFF. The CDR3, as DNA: TGTGCTAGTGGTTTGGTACTGGGGGGATCCACCGGGGAGCTGTTTTTT.

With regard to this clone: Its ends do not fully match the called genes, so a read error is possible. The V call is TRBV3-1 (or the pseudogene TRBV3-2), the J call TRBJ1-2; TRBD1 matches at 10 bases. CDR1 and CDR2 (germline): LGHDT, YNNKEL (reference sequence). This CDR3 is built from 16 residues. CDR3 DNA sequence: TGTGCCAGCAGCCAAGAAGGGACAGGGGCTAATTATGGCTACACCTTC. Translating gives CASSQEGTGANYGYTF.

CDR3 sequence: CARDSASGSLYEQYF. In DNA form, the CDR3 reads TGTGCCAGAGATTCTGCTAGCGGTTCCCTCTACGAGCAGTACTTC. The chain has TRBV6-4 and TRBJ2-7; 7 nucleotides match TRBD2. Germline loops: CDR1 MRHNA, CDR2 SNTAGT. The junction had 14 bases not matched to a gene; V was cut back by 9 bases and J by 3 bases. The CDR3 totals 15 residues.

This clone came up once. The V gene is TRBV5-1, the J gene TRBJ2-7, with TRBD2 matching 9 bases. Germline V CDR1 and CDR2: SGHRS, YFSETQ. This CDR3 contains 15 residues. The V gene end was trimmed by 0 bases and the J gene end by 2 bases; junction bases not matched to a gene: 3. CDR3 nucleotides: TGCGCCAGCAGCTTGGGAGCGGGAGGTCCCTACGAGCAGTACTTC. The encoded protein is CASSLGAGGPYEQYF.

This CDR3 reads CASTEHLNTEAFF. In DNA, the CDR3 is TGTGCCAGCACCGAACACCTGAACACTGAAGCTTTCTTT. This chain joins TRBV12-3 or TRBV12-4 and TRBJ1-1; D is unclear. Trimming removed 7 bases from V and 0 bases from J, with 9 bases in between. The CDR3 totals 13 residues.

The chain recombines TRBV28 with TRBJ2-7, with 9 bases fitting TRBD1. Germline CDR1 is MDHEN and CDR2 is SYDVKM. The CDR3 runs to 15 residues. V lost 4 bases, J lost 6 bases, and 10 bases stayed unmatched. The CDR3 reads CASSSPGQGSFEQYF. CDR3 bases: TGTGCCAGCAGTTCTCCGGGACAGGGAAGTTTCGAGCAGTACTTC. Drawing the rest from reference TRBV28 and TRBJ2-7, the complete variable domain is DVKVTQSSRYLVKRTGEKVFLECVQDMDHENMFWYRQDPGLGLRLIYFSYDVKMKEKGDIPEGYSVSREKKERFSLILESASTNQTSMYLCASSSPGQGSFEQYFGPGTRLTVT.

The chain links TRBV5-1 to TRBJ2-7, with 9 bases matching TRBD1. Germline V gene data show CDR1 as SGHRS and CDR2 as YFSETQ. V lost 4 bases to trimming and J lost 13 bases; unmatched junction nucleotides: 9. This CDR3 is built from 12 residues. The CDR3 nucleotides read TGCGCCAGCAGCGCTACCGGGACAGGGAAATACTTC. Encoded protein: CASSATGTGKYF.

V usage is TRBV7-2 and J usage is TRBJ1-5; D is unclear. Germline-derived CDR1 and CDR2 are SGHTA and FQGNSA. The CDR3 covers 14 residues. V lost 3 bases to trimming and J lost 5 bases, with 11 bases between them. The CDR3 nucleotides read TGTGCCAGCAGCTTTAGAGATCCGGATCAGCCCCAGCATTTT. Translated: CASSFRDPDQPQHF.

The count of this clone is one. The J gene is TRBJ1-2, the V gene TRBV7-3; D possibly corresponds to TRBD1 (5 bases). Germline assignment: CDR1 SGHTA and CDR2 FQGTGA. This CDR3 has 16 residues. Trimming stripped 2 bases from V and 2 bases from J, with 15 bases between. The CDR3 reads CASSLSGGQGNYGYTF. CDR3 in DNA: TGTGCCAGCAGCTTATCGGGTGGGCAGGGAAACTATGGCTACACCTTC.

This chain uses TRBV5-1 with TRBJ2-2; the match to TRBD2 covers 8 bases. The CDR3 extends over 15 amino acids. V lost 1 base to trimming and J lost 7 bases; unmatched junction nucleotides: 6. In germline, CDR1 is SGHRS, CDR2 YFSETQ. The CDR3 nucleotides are TGCGCCAGCAGCTTGACAGCGGGAGTCGGCGGGGAGCTGTTTTTT. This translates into CASSLTAGVGGELFF.

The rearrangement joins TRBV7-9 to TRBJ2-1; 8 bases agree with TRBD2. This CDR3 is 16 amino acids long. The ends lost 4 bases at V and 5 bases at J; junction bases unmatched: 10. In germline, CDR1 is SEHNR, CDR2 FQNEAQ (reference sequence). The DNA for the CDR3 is TGTGCCAGCAGCTCCTTTGGCGGGGGGATGCACAATGAGCAGTTCTTC. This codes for CASSSFGGGMHNEQFF.